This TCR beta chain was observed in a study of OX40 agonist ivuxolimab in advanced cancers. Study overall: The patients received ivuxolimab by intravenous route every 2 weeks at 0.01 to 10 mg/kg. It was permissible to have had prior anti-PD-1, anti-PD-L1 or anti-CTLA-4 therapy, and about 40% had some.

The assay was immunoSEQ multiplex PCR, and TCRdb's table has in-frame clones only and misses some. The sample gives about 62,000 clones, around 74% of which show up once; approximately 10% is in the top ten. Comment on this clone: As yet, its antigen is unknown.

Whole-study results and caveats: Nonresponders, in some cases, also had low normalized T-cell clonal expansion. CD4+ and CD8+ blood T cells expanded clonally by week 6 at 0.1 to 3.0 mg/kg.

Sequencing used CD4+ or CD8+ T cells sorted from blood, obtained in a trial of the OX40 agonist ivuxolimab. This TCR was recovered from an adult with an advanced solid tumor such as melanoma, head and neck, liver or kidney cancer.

DNA of the CDR3: TGCGCCAGCAGCGTTTGGCGACGCACCAACTCTGGGGCCAACGTCCTGACTTTC. Residues: CASSVWRRTNSGANVLTF. The V gene is TRBV5-1, the J gene TRBJ2-6; D uncertain. The germline V gene encodes CDR1 SGHRS and CDR2 YFSETQ. CDR3 length equals 18 residues. Deletions cut 4 bases from V and 0 bases from J, with 17 bases between.